The 24 T cell receptor beta chains given below trace back to one sample, sequenced in a study of shared T cell receptors in the human thymus. Assay: immunoSEQ multiplex PCR; the TCRdb copy retains only in-frame clones and omits some. This table has about 660,000 clones, around 87% appearing once. Another study also made use of these data, one on human thymus T cells.

The specimen sequenced was thymocytes. All receptors derive from a boy under two years old with a congenital heart defect.

The chain has TRBV29-1 and TRBJ2-3, with TRBD2 identical over 13 bases. There are 20 residues in the CDR3. Germline V lookup: CDR1 SQVTM, CDR2 ANQGSEA. V gave up 7 bases and J gave up 2 bases; unmatched junction bases: 21. The chain's CDR3 is CSAYFGTSGDHSAHTDTQYF. The DNA of the CDR3 is TGCAGCGCCTACTTCGGGACTAGCGGGGACCATTCCGCACACACAGATACGCAGTATTTT.

The rearrangement joins TRBV30 to TRBJ1-3; D gene uncertain. The V end was cut by 2 bases, the J end by 0 bases, with 14 bases between. The CDR3 length is 16 residues. CDR1 is GTSNPN and CDR2 is SVGIG in the germline V gene (reference sequence). The CDR3 coding sequence is TGTGCCTGGAGTTCGACAAAACGCTTCTCTGGAAACACCATATATTTT. Translation: CAWSSTKRFSGNTIYF.

The V gene is TRBV28, the J gene TRBJ2-7; 7 bases are a match to TRBD1. There are 14 residues in the CDR3. Germline trimming cut 2 bases from V and 5 bases from J; bases unmatched to any gene: 6. Germline V CDR1 and CDR2: MDHEN, SYDVKM. CDR3 amino acids: CASSLVQGNDEQYF. CDR3 bases: TGTGCCAGCAGTTTAGTACAGGGGAACGACGAGCAGTACTTC.

V and J are TRBV6-5 and TRBJ2-7; tentative D call: TRBD2 (5 bases). The germline V and J ends were trimmed by 2 bases and 3 bases, with 17 bases remaining between them. CDR1 is MNHEY and CDR2 is SVGAGI in the germline V gene. CDR3 length: 16 residues. CDR3 protein: CASSYAFRRTHYEQYF. The CDR3 DNA is TGTGCCAGCAGTTACGCCTTTCGACGGACTCACTACGAGCAGTACTTC.

The gene calls are TRBV5-6 and TRBJ2-7; D perhaps matches TRBD1 (5 bases). The V gene lost 0 bases and the J gene lost 0 bases, with 10 bases spanning the gap. The germline CDR1 and CDR2 sequences are SGHDT and YYEEEE. There are 15 residues in the CDR3. The chain's CDR3 is CASSLGSDSSYEQYF. DNA for the CDR3: TGTGCCAGCAGCTTGGGATCCGACAGCTCCTACGAGCAGTACTTC.

The V gene is TRBV5-1, the J gene TRBJ1-1, with 10 bases fitting TRBD1. Unmatched junction bases numbered 12, after V lost 1 base and J lost 6 bases. Germline V lookup: CDR1 SGHRS, CDR2 YFSETQ. The CDR3 runs to 17 residues. CDR3 bases: TGCGCCAGCAGCTTGCGAAAGTCCCGGGACAGGGGAGCTGAAGCTTTCTTT. It encodes CASSLRKSRDRGAEAFF. The whole variable domain, remainder taken from reference TRBV5-1 and TRBJ1-1, is KAGVTQTPRYLIKTRGQQVTLSCSPISGHRSVSWYQQTPGQGLQFLFEYFSETQRNKGNFPGRFSGRQFSNSRSEMNVSTLELGDSALYLCASSLRKSRDRGAEAFFGQGTRLTVV.

The chain has TRBV7-6 and TRBJ2-6; 8 bases are shared with TRBD1. The CDR3 runs to 20 residues. Germline V gene sequence: CDR1 SGHVS, CDR2 FNYEAQ. V gave up 5 bases and J gave up 1 base; unmatched junction bases: 16. CDR3: CASSANKGGDRLSGANVLTF. CDR3 DNA: TGTGCCAGCAGCGCAAACAAGGGTGGGGACAGGCTATCTGGGGCCAACGTCCTGACTTTC.

The chain is built from TRBV5-4 and TRBJ1-1; TRBD1 matches at 7 bases. The trim removed 4 bases at V and 1 base at J, leaving 13 bases unmatched. Germline V CDR1 and CDR2: SGHNT, YYREEE (reference sequence). The CDR3 covers 17 residues. The CDR3 reads CASSTEARGWKNTEAFF. DNA for the CDR3: TGTGCCAGCAGCACGGAAGCCAGGGGGTGGAAGAACACTGAAGCTTTCTTT.

The chain carries TRBV11-2 and TRBJ2-3; no definite D call. Trimming shortened V by 3 bases and J by 6 bases, and 7 bases separated the two germline ends. The CDR3 is 12 residues long. The germline V gene encodes CDR1 SGHAT and CDR2 FQNNGV. The CDR3 coding sequence is TGTGCCAGCAGCTTTTCCGGGGATACGCAGTATTTT. It is translated as CASSFSGDTQYF.

To note about this clone: The same CDR3 arises from other DNA sequences in this sample as well. The genes are TRBV2 and TRBJ2-7; 8 bases line up with TRBD2. Germline CDR1 reads SNHLY; CDR2 reads FYNNEI. This CDR3 region has 13 residues. The V gene end was trimmed by 3 bases and the J gene end by 2 bases; junction bases not matched to a gene: 0. CDR3 sequence reads: CASSEGLAYEQYF. The CDR3 DNA reads TGTGCCAGCAGTGAGGGACTAGCCTACGAGCAGTACTTC.

V is TRBV10-3 and J is TRBJ2-7; a possible D gene is TRBD1 (5 bases). Germline V gives CDR1 ENHRY, CDR2 SYGVKD. The CDR3 consists of 14 residues. V was clipped by 3 bases and J by 7 bases, with 16 bases between them. The CDR3 protein is CAISDVRPAGEQYF. The CDR3 DNA reads as TGTGCCATCAGTGATGTCAGGCCAGCAGGGGAGCAGTACTTC.

The gene calls are TRBV28 and TRBJ2-1; possibly TRBD2 for D (5 bases). Germline CDR1 reads MDHEN; CDR2 reads SYDVKM. The CDR3 sequence is 15 residues long. Trimming shortened V by 3 bases and J by 4 bases, and 13 bases separated the two germline ends. Here the CDR3 reads CASSFALAEYNEQFF. Here the CDR3 DNA reads TGTGCCAGCAGTTTCGCCCTAGCAGAGTACAATGAGCAGTTCTTC.

This clone occurred once. This chain connects TRBV6-1 to TRBJ2-5; D call uncertain. This CDR3 is built from 14 residues. Germline lookup yields CDR1 MNHNS and CDR2 SASEGT. V gave up 4 bases and J gave up 0 bases, with 9 bases separating them. The CDR3 DNA follows: TGTGCCAGCAGTGCGAGCTCCGACCAAGAGACCCAGTACTTC. It specifies CASSASSDQETQYF.

V gene TRBV5-4 combines with J gene TRBJ2-3; the match to TRBD2 covers 7 bases. Trimming at V came to 1 base and at J to 4 bases, leaving 3 bases not matched to a gene. CDR1 and CDR2 (germline): SGHNT, YYREEE (reference sequence). This CDR3 is built from 14 residues. CDR3 bases: TGTGCCAGCAGCTTGTTTGCGGGGGCAGATACGCAGTATTTT. Encoded protein: CASSLFAGADTQYF.

V is TRBV9 and J is TRBJ1-1, with a weak D call TRBD1 (6 bases). Germline CDR1 is SGDLS and CDR2 is YYNGEE. The CDR3 spans 14 residues. V gave up 3 bases and J gave up 5 bases, with 14 bases separating them. The CDR3 DNA follows: TGTGCCAGCAGCGCCTGGGGGGGCCGAACTGAAGCTTTCTTT. Translation gives CASSAWGGRTEAFF.

The genes are TRBV15 and TRBJ2-7; weak D call: TRBD1 (6 bases). This CDR3 region has 15 residues. V lost 4 bases and J lost 3, with 16 bases in between. CDR1 and CDR2 (germline): LNHNV, YYDKDF (reference sequence). CDR3 in amino acids: CATSTDTDSNYEQYF. Here the CDR3 DNA reads TGTGCCACCAGCACGGATACGGACAGCAACTACGAGCAGTACTTC.

The gene calls are TRBV4-1 and TRBJ2-7, with 9 nucleotides matching TRBD1. From germline, CDR1 is MGHRA and CDR2 YSYEKL. The CDR3 covers 15 residues. Losses at the gene ends were 3 bases for V and 4 bases for J; bases not matched to a gene: 7. The CDR3 nucleotides are TGCGCCAGCAGCCAGTCCCGGGACAGGGTTTACGAGCAGTACTTC. Its protein is CASSQSRDRVYEQYF.

The rearrangement links TRBV25-1 to TRBJ1-2; D possibly corresponds to TRBD1 (6 bases). Germline V gene lookup returns CDR1 MGHDK and CDR2 SYGVNS. The CDR3 sequence is 16 residues long. The V end lost 3 bases, the J end lost 0 bases, and 14 bases lay between the germline ends. The CDR3 loop reads CASSDGRDKANYGYTF. Here the CDR3 DNA reads TGTGCCAGCAGTGACGGACGGGACAAAGCTAACTATGGCTACACCTTC.

CDR3 amino acids: CASSLPPSGQNTGELFF. The CDR3 DNA follows: TGTGCCAGCAGCCTCCCTCCTAGCGGGCAGAACACCGGGGAGCTGTTTTTT. The genes are TRBV7-8 and TRBJ2-2; 8 nucleotides match TRBD2. This CDR3 region has 17 residues. J gave up 1 base and V 5 bases, and 9 bases lay outside the gene matches. Per the germline V gene, CDR1 is SGHVS and CDR2 is FQNEAQ.

The V and J genes are TRBV4-1 and TRBJ2-7, with 8 bases aligning to TRBD2. The CDR3 loop spans 19 amino acids. With V trimmed by 1 base and J by 3 bases, 17 bases remained unmatched. The germline V gene encodes CDR1 MGHRA and CDR2 YSYEKL. CDR3 coding DNA: TGCGCCAGCAGCCAAGTTTCAGGTTCCGCGGGACTAGGCCTCTACGAGCAGTACTTC. Translating it yields CASSQVSGSAGLGLYEQYF.

The rearrangement joins TRBV7-6 to TRBJ2-5, with a tentative D call TRBD2 (5 bases). CDR3 length equals 13 residues. Looked up from germline, CDR1 is SGHVS and CDR2 is FNYEAQ. Trimming took 6 bases from V and 0 from J, leaving 8 bases between them. CDR3 coding DNA: TGTGCCAGCAGGGCCGGGGACCAAGAGACCCAGTACTTC. Protein sequence: CASRAGDQETQYF.

The chain couples TRBV6-6 to TRBJ2-3; unclear D gene. Trimming removed 7 bases from V and 2 bases from J, with 7 bases in between. The germline gives CDR1 MNHNY, CDR2 SVGAGI (reference sequence). The CDR3 has 12 residues. Written as DNA, the CDR3 is TGTGCCAGCACGGAGAACACAGATACGCAGTATTTT. As protein: CASTENTDTQYF.

The chain links TRBV5-1 to TRBJ1-6; D gene unclear. The CDR3 has 18 residues. Trimming took off 1 base at V and 7 bases at J, with 21 bases between the two ends. The germline V gene has CDR1 SGHRS and CDR2 YFSETQ. CDR3 sequence (DNA): TGCGCCAGCAGCTTGATGGCGGGCCCCGAATCCCCCAATTCACCCCTCCACTTT. Amino acids: CASSLMAGPESPNSPLHF.

The chain recombines TRBV19 with TRBJ1-1; a weak D match, TRBD1 (5 bases). The CDR3 is 15 amino acids. The germline CDR1 and CDR2 sequences are LNHDA and SQIVND (reference sequence). Trimming removed 5 bases from V and 0 bases from J, with 13 bases in between. DNA for the CDR3: TGTGCCAGTAGTTCCTCGACAGAGATGAACACTGAAGCTTTCTTT. Residues: CASSSSTEMNTEAFF.